A single TCR beta chain is shown here with its context. The antigen remains unidentified. One entry per CDR3 protein, called by TCRdb with MiXCR from the RT-PCR reads. This sample has hundreds of thousands of distinct CDR3 sequences; 11% occur once, and the top ten carry around 12%. These data originate in a study of response to subunit inactivated influenza vaccine. Broader study findings: That few new T cells are recruited by each seasonal influenza vaccination was the authors' suggestion.

The germline V gene encodes CDR1 MGHDK and CDR2 SYGVNS. V shed 1 base, J shed 8 bases, and the junction held 8 bases outside the gene matches. The CDR3 spans 15 residues. The chain links TRBV25-1 to TRBJ2-1, with 7 bases matching TRBD2. This clonotype was obtained from a man aged 50 to 59 who received an inactivated influenza vaccine. Specimen: PBMCs from blood, collected 45 days after vaccination. The CDR3 loop is CASSEWGGWGDEQFF. CDR3 DNA: TGTGCCAGCAGTGAATGGGGGGGATGGGGGGATGAGCAGTTCTTC.